This T cell receptor (beta chain) was recovered during a study of CD8 T cells in ankylosing spondylitis. General study findings and limits: In ankylosing spondylitis patients, matched synovial fluid reportedly showed significant enrichment of disease-linked clones. A motif of 7 to 9 highly homologous TCR beta variants was seen as apparently characteristic of ankylosing spondylitis blood.

This CDR3 spans 14 amino acids. The V end lost 6 bases, the J end lost 2 bases, and 13 bases lay between the germline ends. With molecular barcodes, quantitative 5'-RACE was used to make the TCR beta libraries. TCRdb passed the 5' RACE reads through MiXCR, listing each CDR3 protein once. The profile covers around 150,000 distinct CDR3 sequences, with more than 40% appearing a single time and about 16% taken by the ten largest. Regarding this clonotype: Its antigen is as yet unknown.

This TCR was recovered from a male donor with ankylosing spondylitis. The specimen sequenced was synovial fluid, either unsorted or a sorted T cell fraction (not recorded which). This chain joins TRBV12-3 or TRBV12-4 and TRBJ1-2; D remains ambiguous. CDR3 region: CASRRGARNYGYTF. The CDR3 region has the DNA TGTGCCAGCAGGCGAGGAGCTCGGAACTATGGCTACACCTTC.